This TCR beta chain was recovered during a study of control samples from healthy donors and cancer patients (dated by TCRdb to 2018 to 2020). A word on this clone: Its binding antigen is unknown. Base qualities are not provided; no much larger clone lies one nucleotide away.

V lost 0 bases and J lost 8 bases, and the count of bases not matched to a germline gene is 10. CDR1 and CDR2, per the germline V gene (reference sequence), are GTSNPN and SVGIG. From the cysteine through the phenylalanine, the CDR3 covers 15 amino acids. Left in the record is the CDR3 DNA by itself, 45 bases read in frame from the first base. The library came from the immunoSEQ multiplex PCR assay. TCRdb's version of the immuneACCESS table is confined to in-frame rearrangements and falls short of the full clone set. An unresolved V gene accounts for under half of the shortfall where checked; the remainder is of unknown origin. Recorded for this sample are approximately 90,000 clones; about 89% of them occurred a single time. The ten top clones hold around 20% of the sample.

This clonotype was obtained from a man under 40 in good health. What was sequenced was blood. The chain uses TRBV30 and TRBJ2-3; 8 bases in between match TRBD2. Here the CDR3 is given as CAWSVPGGGFGTQYF. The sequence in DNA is TGTGCCTGGAGTGTACCGGGCGGGGGGTTTGGTACGCAGTATTTT. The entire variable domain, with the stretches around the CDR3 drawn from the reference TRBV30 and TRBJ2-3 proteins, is SQTIHQWPATLVQPVGSPLSLECTVEGTSNPNLYWYRQAAGRGLQLLFYSVGIGQISSEVPQNLSASRPQDRQFILSSKKLLLSDSGFYLCAWSVPGGGFGTQYFGPGTRLTVL.